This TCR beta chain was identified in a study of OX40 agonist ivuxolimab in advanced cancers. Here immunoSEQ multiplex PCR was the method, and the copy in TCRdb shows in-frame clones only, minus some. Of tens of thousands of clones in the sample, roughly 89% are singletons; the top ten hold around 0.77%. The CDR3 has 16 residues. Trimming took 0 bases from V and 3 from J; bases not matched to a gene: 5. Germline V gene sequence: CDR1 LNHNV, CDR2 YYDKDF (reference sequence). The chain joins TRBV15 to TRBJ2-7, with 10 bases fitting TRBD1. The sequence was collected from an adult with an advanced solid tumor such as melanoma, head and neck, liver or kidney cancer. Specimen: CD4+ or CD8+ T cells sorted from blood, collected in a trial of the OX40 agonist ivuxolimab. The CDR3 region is CATSRDIRTGGYEQYF. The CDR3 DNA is TGTGCCACCAGCAGAGATATAAGGACAGGGGGCTACGAGCAGTACTTC.